Listed here are 7 T cell receptor beta chains from one sample, sequenced in a study of blood T cell repertoires in COVID-19. Only in-frame clones appear in the TCRdb table, and some are missing; sequencing was by immunoSEQ multiplex PCR. The repertoire holds roughly 160,000 clones, with around 87% as singletons. The sequenced sample was peripheral blood. The receptors stem from a man in his sixties with COVID-19, enrolled during active disease.

Concerning this clone itself: At one of its ends the junction is not consistent with the germline gene, which may arise from a read error. This sequence joins TRBV7-2 and TRBJ2-3; TRBD2 matches 7 bases. CDR1 SGHTA and CDR2 FQGNSA come from the germline V gene. The CDR3 consists of 14 residues. In DNA, the CDR3 is TGTGCCAGCAGCTTAGTGACTAGCAAAGATACGCAGTATTTT. It yields the protein CASSLVTSKDTQYF. The full variable domain, with the rest looked up from reference TRBV7-2 and TRBJ2-3, is GAGVSQSPSNKVTEKGKDVELRCDPISGHTALYWYRQSLGQGLEFLIYFQGNSAPDKSGLPSDRFSAERTGGSVSTLTIQRTQQEDSAVYLCASSLVTSKDTQYFGPGTRLTVL.

J is TRBJ2-5 and V is TRBV21-1; the table's D call, TRBD2, has no DNA check behind it. TRBV21-1 represents a pseudogene. The CDR3 spans 20 residues. The DNA for the CDR3 is TGTGCCAGCAGCAAACCGAACCCCGGACTAGCGGGGGGCCCCCAAGAGACCCAGTACTTC. Translated, it gives CASSKPNPGLAGGPQETQYF.

The V call is TRBV2, the J call TRBJ2-3; 9 bases agree with TRBD2. Germline values: CDR1 SNHLY, CDR2 FYNNEI. The CDR3 totals 17 residues. Trimming took 0 bases from V and 4 from J; bases not matched to a gene: 8. In nucleotides, the CDR3 is TGTGCCAGCAGTGAAGCCCCTGGCGGGAGGGCTTCAGATACGCAGTATTTT. Protein: CASSEAPGGRASDTQYF.

The chain recombines TRBV27 with TRBJ1-6, with a weak D call TRBD1 (6 bases). The CDR3 extends over 12 amino acids. The V end was cut by 8 bases, the J end by 5 bases, with 7 bases between. Germline loops: CDR1 MNHEY, CDR2 SMNVEV (reference sequence). CDR3 sequence: CASGQHNSPLHF. As DNA, the CDR3 is TGTGCCAGCGGACAGCATAATTCACCCCTCCACTTT.

This sequence joins TRBV10-3 and TRBJ1-1, with 8 bases matching TRBD1. Germline assignment: CDR1 ENHRY and CDR2 SYGVKD. The CDR3 has 16 amino acids. V shed 8 bases and J 1 base; nucleotides not matched to a gene: 12. CDR3 loop: CAIAKEDREKNTEAFF. The CDR3 DNA follows: TGTGCCATCGCCAAAGAGGACAGGGAAAAGAACACTGAAGCTTTCTTT.

The V call is TRBV7-2, the J call TRBJ2-7; a possible D gene is TRBD2 (6 bases). The CDR3 totals 14 residues. The germline V gene has CDR1 SGHTA and CDR2 FQGNSA. Trimming pared 1 base from V and 3 bases from J, leaving 10 bases between. CDR3 sequence: CASSLGGTYYEQYF. CDR3 bases: TGTGCCAGCAGCTTAGGGGGGACTTACTACGAGCAGTACTTC.

The V gene is TRBV18, the J gene TRBJ1-4; 7 nucleotides line up with TRBD1. CDR1 is KGHSH, CDR2 LQKENI, per germline. The J segment lost 10 bases and the V segment lost 1 base, leaving 12 bases of the junction unmatched. The CDR3 covers 16 residues. In DNA form, the CDR3 reads TGTGCCAGCTCACCACTCGGATCAGACAGGGCAGGAAAACTGTTTTTT. Translated: CASSPLGSDRAGKLFF.